The rows below give T cell receptor beta chains drawn from one sample of a study of cytomegalovirus exposure and HLA in healthy donors. Profiling relied on immunoSEQ multiplex PCR, and the TCRdb table lists in-frame clones only, not all of them. This repertoire shows under 200,000 clones, over 60% found once; its top ten account for approximately 2.2%. What was sequenced was PBMCs. The receptor set was obtained from a woman aged 45-65 years in good health and CMV-seronegative. The CDR3 runs from the conserved cysteine through the conserved F or W. Fields, in order: clone size, V gene, J gene, CDR3 protein. Where a row states a size, it is once, few, many or the class of an expanded clone; other rows omit it.

once	TRBV28	TRBJ2-7	CASSPDWQGGHEQYF
.	TRBV7-8	TRBJ2-2	CASSLNTGANTGELFF
.	TRBV5-1	TRBJ2-7	CASSAGTVEQYF
.	TRBV12-5	TRBJ2-1	CASGYLASEQFF
.	TRBV9	TRBJ2-7	CASSPRTGSYEQYF
.	TRBV2	TRBJ1-1	CASRVGHTEAFF
.	TRBV6-5	TRBJ2-1	CASSYSSVGARYEQFF
.	TRBV28	TRBJ1-3	CASSLLLGVGGNTIYF
few	TRBV6-5	TRBJ2-1	CASSRGQGAFGEQFF
.	TRBV5-1	TRBJ1-1	CASSETKPGQTEAFF
.	TRBV18	TRBJ1-4	CASSPRPRQGIEKLFF
.	TRBV10-1	TRBJ2-1	CASSGHLRPGGSNEQFF
.	TRBV11-1	TRBJ1-3	CASSLNTAFSGNTIYF
.	TRBV5-1	TRBJ2-1	CASTVFSGRSYNEQFF
.	TRBV5-1	TRBJ2-3	CASSSRLAGATDTQYF
few	TRBV2	TRBJ2-5	CASRNFGGRTPQETQYF
.	TRBV18	TRBJ1-2	CASSPLVQPYGYTF
.	TRBV18	TRBJ2-7	CASSLKSQPPEQYF
.	TRBV7-9	TRBJ2-3	CASSPPPAGGLTDTQYF
.	TRBV9	TRBJ1-6	CASSSTTGNYNSPLHF
.	TRBV29-1	TRBJ1-4	CSVGRAGEKLFF
few	TRBV28	TRBJ1-2	CASSSVYGYTF
.	TRBV5-8	TRBJ2-7	CASSQWTEGYEQYF
.	TRBV7-2	TRBJ1-2	CASSLATAGAGGGYTF
.	TRBV5-1	TRBJ2-2	CASSLNGRAHTGELFF
once	TRBV4-1	TRBJ1-1	CASSPGTGGNRGIEAFF
few	TRBV21-1	TRBJ2-1	CASSKLELAGDNEQFF
.	TRBV30	TRBJ2-7	CAGEAGLYEQYF
.	TRBV19	TRBJ1-4	CASSGTGNREKLFF
once	TRBV7-7	TRBJ2-1	CASSLELADEQFF
.	TRBV13	TRBJ2-5	CASSLGGGRASETQYF
.	TRBV9	TRBJ2-3	CASSVAQGAFTDTQYF
.	TRBV28	TRBJ2-5	CASRPGGGRQTQYF
.	TRBV7-7	TRBJ2-3	CASSLKGASTDTQYF
few	TRBV19	TRBJ2-2	CASSDWGVENTGELFF
.	TRBV11-3	TRBJ2-5	CASSYGEREQYF
.	TRBV9	TRBJ2-7	CASSVSRDSYEQYF
few	TRBV21-1	TRBJ1-4	CASSSQTGTATNEKLFF
.	TRBV7-7	TRBJ2-2	CASSQDRNTGELFF
.	TRBV4-1	TRBJ1-3	CASSQDQGSRGNTIYF
.	TRBV6-1	TRBJ1-5	CAITGQVDQPQHF
.	TRBV10-1	TRBJ2-5	CASSESFTGGTQYF
.	TRBV2	TRBJ1-1	CASRDREVFTEAFF
.	TRBV19	TRBJ2-1	CASSLRPGLGLGGQFF
.	TRBV28	TRBJ2-7	CASSITGLEYYEQYF
.	TRBV13	.	CASSRAGTTTYEQYF
.	TRBV19	TRBJ1-5	CATSAGGRGQPQHF
.	TRBV7-8	TRBJ1-1	CASSLETLMNTEAFF
.	TRBV28	TRBJ2-7	CASSSTGRGVYEQYF
.	TRBV28	TRBJ1-2	CASSSPPPQGYTF
.	TRBV7-8	TRBJ1-5	CASSYRDRGLGQPQHF
.	TRBV11-2	TRBJ2-7	CASSVNRGISYEQYF
.	TRBV5-1	TRBJ2-3	CASSSLPSTDTQYF